This T cell receptor (beta chain) was sequenced for a study of STAT5B mutations in CD4+ large granular lymphocyte leukemia (dated by TCRdb to between 2021 and 2024). Broadly, across the study: Among healthy controls, the CDR3 'QG' motif was associated with a particular HLA allele. Flow cytometry performed on FACSCanto II or FACSVerse showed that the purified fractions had more than 95% purity among lymphocytes. The study compared the TCRbeta repertoires of patients with CD4+ T-cell large granular lymphocyte leukemia against the TCRbeta repertoires of healthy blood donors. On the study overall, not on this receptor specifically: Greater clonality appeared to be present in CD4-sorted patient repertoires than in healthy CD4+ repertoires, and the difference was retained after the putative leukemic clones were removed. The data were not HLA-matched, and the higher clonality in CD4+ T-LGLL than in CD8+ T-LGLL could be due to the relatively small sample size. Main leukemic clonotypes were private to each patient, although about 25% of the main leukemic clonotypes were found at low frequency in the non-leukemic repertoires of other patients. TRBV06-family usage was enriched among the top patient clones (8/27) compared with healthy controls (2/35).

The healthy control group was made up of some 38 blood donors, and the Finnish Red Cross blood service supplied their buffy coats. All TCR-sequenced material derived from peripheral blood: patient blood samples and healthy donor buffy coats. Peripheral blood mononuclear cells were isolated by Ficoll-Hypaque gradient centrifugation. CD4+ cells were magnetically purified from the buffy coats of healthy controls. The Gentra Puregene Cell and Tissue kit was used for genomic DNA extraction, and quantification was performed on a Qubit 2.0 fluorometer. From cysteine to phenylalanine, the CDR3 is 16 amino acids long. The retained sequence is limited to the CDR3, 48 bases, with the frame set at the first base. From a lookup of the germline V gene, CDR1 and CDR2 are SGDLS and YYNGEE. The V end gives up 0 bases and the J end 1 base, leaving 2 bases in the junction not matched to a gene. The immunoSEQ assay at survey resolution was used to sequence TCRbeta rearrangements from genomic DNA. On the study's bioinformatics: In the TCR sequencing data, the lowest productive clonotype frequency that could be detected was 2.59 x 10-5. Only productive TCRbeta rearrangements, meaning sequences that were complete and in-frame, were kept for the analyses. Simpson clonality, calculated in the immunoSEQ Analyzer version 3.0, was used as the measure of sample clonality. Clones were grouped by frequency into very rare, small, medium, large (1-20%) or hyperexpanded (>20%) categories. Generation probabilities were estimated with OLGA 1.2.3, V-gene circos plots were made with VDJtools, specificities were searched in VDJdb, and CDR3 motifs were identified with GLIPH. TCRdb mirrors the immuneACCESS table, restricted to in-frame sequences. Some clones are absent from its copies; in checked studies, under half trace to an unresolved V gene, and the reason for the others is unknown. V and J calls and clone size are those listed in that table; D and trimming were worked out from the DNA. The sample table lists fewer than 40,000 clones, under 80% of them with a count of one. The leading ten clones occupy about 2.3% of the sample.

As regards this clone: No antigen is known for it. The sample holds no much larger clone one base away, and base qualities are not on file.

The clonotype was recovered from a human donor in good health. What was sequenced was CD4+ T cells from blood buffy coats. Here the chain combines TRBV9 and TRBJ2-2; the junction holds 8 bases that match TRBD1. The DNA sequence is TGTGCCAGCAGCGTAGATGGGACAGGGAACACCGGGGAGCTGTTTTTT. This yields the protein CASSVDGTGNTGELFF.